This paragraph reports one T cell receptor beta chain. The entry originates in a study of blood T cells in healthy people across ages. PCR was performed a second time for roughly 7 to 12 cycles using a sample-barcoded 5' primer and a J-beta primer mix. TCRdb processed the 5' RACE reads anew with MiXCR; each CDR3 protein has one entry. The sample shows about 1,600,000 distinct CDR3 sequences, roughly 40% of them seen only once. The V end lost 5 bases, the J end lost 5 bases, and 21 bases lay between the germline ends. The germline V gene has CDR1 SGHAT and CDR2 FQNNGV. The CDR3 totals 16 residues. The chain uses TRBV11-2 and TRBJ2-5; D possibly uses TRBD1 or TRBD2 (5 bases each). The TCR sequence derives from a young woman in good health. The specimen sequenced was blood. CDR3 bases: TGTGCCAGCAGCCCCCCCGGACTCCAATGGGGGGAGACCCAGTACTTC. Translated, it gives CASSPPGLQWGETQYF.